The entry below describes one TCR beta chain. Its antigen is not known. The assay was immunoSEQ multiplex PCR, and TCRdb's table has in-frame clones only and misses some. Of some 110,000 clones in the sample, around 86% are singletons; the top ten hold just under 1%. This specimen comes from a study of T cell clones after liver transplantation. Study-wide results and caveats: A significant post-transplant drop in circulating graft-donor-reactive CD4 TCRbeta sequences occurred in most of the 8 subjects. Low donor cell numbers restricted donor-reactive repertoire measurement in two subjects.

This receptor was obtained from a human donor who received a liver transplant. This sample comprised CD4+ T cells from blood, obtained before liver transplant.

CDR3 nucleotides: TGCGCCAGCAGGCCGGGACAAGGCGTGGGTGAAAAACTGTTTTTT. It yields the protein CASRPGQGVGEKLFF. The chain recombines TRBV5-1 with TRBJ1-4, with TRBD1 as a possible D gene (6 bases). Trimming cost V 5 bases and J 7 bases, with 18 bases left between them. The CDR3 has 15 residues. Germline V gene data show CDR1 as SGHRS and CDR2 as YFSETQ. The variable domain in full, completed from reference TRBV5-1 and TRBJ1-4, reads KAGVTQTPRYLIKTRGQQVTLSCSPISGHRSVSWYQQTPGQGLQFLFEYFSETQRNKGNFPGRFSGRQFSNSRSEMNVSTLELGDSALYLCASRPGQGVGEKLFFGSGTQLSVL.